A single sample is the source of the 2 T cell receptor beta chains below, sequenced in a study of blood T cell repertoires in COVID-19. Method: immunoSEQ multiplex PCR; TCRdb's copy keeps in-frame clones and lacks some. Of about 100,000 clones detected, around four fifths appear once; the ten largest clones hold 10% to 15%. Sequencing was carried out using peripheral blood. The receptors were sampled from a man aged 50-59 years with active or convalescent COVID-19.

This rearrangement joins TRBV7-9 to TRBJ2-7, with TRBD2 matching over 8 bases. The trim removed 2 bases at V and 5 bases at J, leaving 5 bases unmatched. The germline V gene encodes CDR1 SEHNR and CDR2 FQNEAQ (reference sequence). The CDR3 is 14 residues long. CDR3 sequence (DNA): TGTGCCAGCAGCTTAACGGGAGGGCCTCACGAGCAGTACTTC. Translation gives CASSLTGGPHEQYF.

The genes are TRBV20-1 and TRBJ1-2; perhaps TRBD1 as D (5 bases). Trimming stripped 3 bases from V and 6 bases from J, with 11 bases between. There are 12 residues in the CDR3. Germline loops: CDR1 DFQATT, CDR2 SNEGSKA (reference sequence). The CDR3 nucleotides are TGCAGTGCTAGTATCGGAGGGGATGGCTACACCTTC. The encoded protein is CSASIGGDGYTF.